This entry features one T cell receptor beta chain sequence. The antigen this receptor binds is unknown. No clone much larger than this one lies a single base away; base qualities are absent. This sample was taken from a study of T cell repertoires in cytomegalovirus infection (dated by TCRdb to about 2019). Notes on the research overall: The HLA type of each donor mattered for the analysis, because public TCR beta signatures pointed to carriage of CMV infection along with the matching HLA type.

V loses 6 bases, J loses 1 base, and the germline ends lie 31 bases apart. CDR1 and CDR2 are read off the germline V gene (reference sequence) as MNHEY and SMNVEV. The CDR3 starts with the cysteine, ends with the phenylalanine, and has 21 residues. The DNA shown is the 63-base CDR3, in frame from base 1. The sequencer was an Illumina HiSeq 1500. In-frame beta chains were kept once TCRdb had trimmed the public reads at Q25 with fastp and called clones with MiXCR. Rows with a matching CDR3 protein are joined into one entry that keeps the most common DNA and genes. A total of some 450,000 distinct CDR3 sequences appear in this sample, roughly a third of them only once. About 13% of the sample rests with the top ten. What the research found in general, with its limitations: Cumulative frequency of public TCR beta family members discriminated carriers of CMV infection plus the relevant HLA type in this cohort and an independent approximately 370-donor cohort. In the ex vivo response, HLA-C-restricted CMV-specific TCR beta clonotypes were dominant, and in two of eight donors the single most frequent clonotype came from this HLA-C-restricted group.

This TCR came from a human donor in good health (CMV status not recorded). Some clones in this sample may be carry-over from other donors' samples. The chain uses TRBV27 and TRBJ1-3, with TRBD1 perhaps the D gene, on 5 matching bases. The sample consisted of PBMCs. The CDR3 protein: CASSPPAAGRTYRISGNTIYF. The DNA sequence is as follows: TGTGCCAGCAGCCCCCCGGCTGCGGGCAGGACGTACAGGATTTCTGGAAACACCATATATTTT.